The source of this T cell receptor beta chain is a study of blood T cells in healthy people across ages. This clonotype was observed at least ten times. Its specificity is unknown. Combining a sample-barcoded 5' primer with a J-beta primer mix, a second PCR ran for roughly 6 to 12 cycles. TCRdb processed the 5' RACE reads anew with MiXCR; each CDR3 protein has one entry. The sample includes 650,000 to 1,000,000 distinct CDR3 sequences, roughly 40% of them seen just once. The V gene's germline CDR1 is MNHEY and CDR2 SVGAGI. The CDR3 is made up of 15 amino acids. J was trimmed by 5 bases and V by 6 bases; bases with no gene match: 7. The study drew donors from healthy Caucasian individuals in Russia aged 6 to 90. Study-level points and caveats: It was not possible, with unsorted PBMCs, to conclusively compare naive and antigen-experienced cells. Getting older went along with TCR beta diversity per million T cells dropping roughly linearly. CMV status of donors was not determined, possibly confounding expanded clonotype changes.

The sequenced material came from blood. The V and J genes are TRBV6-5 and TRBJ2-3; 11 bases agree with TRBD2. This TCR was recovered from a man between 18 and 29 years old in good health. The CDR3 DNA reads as TGTGCCAGCAGCCCCTCACTAGCGGGGGAAGATACGCAGTATTTT. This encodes CASSPSLAGEDTQYF.